This T cell receptor (beta chain) was recorded in a study of T cell changes during pregnancy in multiple sclerosis. The V and J ends lost 4 bases and 4 bases, in that order; junction bases with no gene match: 3. In germline, CDR1 is SGHRS, CDR2 YFSETQ. The CDR3 runs to 15 residues. Using immunoSEQ multiplex PCR, the repertoire was profiled, and TCRdb retains in-frame clones only, with some absent. The sample consists of some 60,000 clones, 92% of them appearing once. The receptor was derived from a female donor in good health, enrolled as a control in a pregnancy study. Material: peripheral blood, obtained in the third trimester of pregnancy. The chain uses TRBV5-1 and TRBJ2-3; TRBD2 matches 13 bases. Written as DNA, the CDR3 is TGCGCCAGCAGCGAGACTAGCGGGGGGCCAGATACGCAGTATTTT. It is translated as CASSETSGGPDTQYF.